The clone carrying this T cell receptor (beta chain) came up a few times. The target antigen is unknown. This sample is part of a study of CD8 T cells in ankylosing spondylitis. Study-wide results and limits: Roughly eight highly homologous variants made up a TCR beta motif that seemed to typify ankylosing spondylitis blood.

It was by quantitative 5'-RACE with molecular barcodes that TCR beta libraries were made. In TCRdb, the 5' RACE reads were re-called with MiXCR into one record per CDR3 protein. Of roughly 370,000 distinct CDR3 sequences in the sample, approximately 20% were seen once. Germline CDR1 SEHNR, CDR2 FQNEAQ (reference sequence). This CDR3 spans 14 amino acids. Trimming removed 1 base at V and 6 bases at J, with 12 bases between. The chain joins TRBV7-9 to TRBJ1-2; D gene uncertain. The sequence came from a male donor with ankylosing spondylitis. The specimen was blood, either unsorted or a sorted T cell fraction (not recorded which). The CDR3 spells CASSLGSGSDGYTF. The DNA of the CDR3 is TGTGCCAGCAGCTTAGGGTCTGGGTCCGATGGCTACACCTTC.